Listed below are T cell receptor beta chains from one sample, sequenced in a study of CD8+ T cells in alopecia areata. Sequencing was performed with immunoSEQ multiplex PCR; in TCRdb, only in-frame clones are kept and a portion is missing. The sample has about 220,000 clones, around 57% seen once; the top ten hold approximately 1.4%. Source: CD4+ T cells sorted from blood, taken at week 4, from a patient treated with tofacitinib. These TCRs come from a human donor with alopecia areata. The CDR3 runs from the conserved cysteine through the conserved F or W. The order of the fields is D gene, V gene, clone size, J gene, CDR3 DNA, CDR3 protein. D genes are given only for firm matches. The listing skips clone size in some rows; elsewhere it reads once, few, many or a size class.

d_call: TRBD1; v_call: TRBV29-1; clone_size: -; j_call: TRBJ1-2; cdr3_nt: TGCAGCACGTCGGACAGGGGGCAAGGCTACACCTTC; cdr3_aa: CSTSDRGQGYTF
d_call: -; v_call: TRBV4-3; clone_size: -; j_call: TRBJ1-3; cdr3_nt: TGCGCCAGCAGCCAAGTTGGGGGGGCCGGAAACACCATATATTTT; cdr3_aa: CASSQVGGAGNTIYF
d_call: -; v_call: TRBV11-2; clone_size: -; j_call: TRBJ2-1; cdr3_nt: TGTGCCAGCCGACACCCGCCAGATGCCTCCTACAATGAGCAGTTCTTC; cdr3_aa: CASRHPPDASYNEQFF
d_call: -; v_call: TRBV10-3; clone_size: -; j_call: TRBJ2-3; cdr3_nt: TGTGCCATCAGTGAGCGGGGACCTTGGGATACGCAGTATTTT; cdr3_aa: CAISERGPWDTQYF
d_call: -; v_call: TRBV6-6; clone_size: once; j_call: TRBJ1-6; cdr3_nt: TGTGCCAGCAGTCCCCAGAGAGGGGGGAATTCACCCCTCCACTTT; cdr3_aa: CASSPQRGGNSPLHF
d_call: TRBD1; v_call: TRBV6-6; clone_size: -; j_call: TRBJ1-5; cdr3_nt: TGTGCCACCTGGACAGGGTTGGGCAATCAGCCCCAGCATTTT; cdr3_aa: CATWTGLGNQPQHF
d_call: TRBD1; v_call: TRBV7-2; clone_size: -; j_call: TRBJ1-2; cdr3_nt: TGTGCCAGCAGCGCTAGACAGGGGGCTAACTATGGCTACACCTTC; cdr3_aa: CASSARQGANYGYTF
d_call: TRBD1; v_call: TRBV14; clone_size: -; j_call: TRBJ1-1; cdr3_nt: TGTGCCAGCAGCCGGGGCTTGGGGACAGTGAGGAACACTGAAGCTTTCTTT; cdr3_aa: CASSRGLGTVRNTEAFF
d_call: -; v_call: TRBV20-1; clone_size: -; j_call: TRBJ2-2; cdr3_nt: TGCAGTGCCGGGACATCCGGGGAGCTGTTTTTT; cdr3_aa: CSAGTSGELFF
d_call: -; v_call: TRBV5-1; clone_size: -; j_call: TRBJ1-2; cdr3_nt: TGCGCCAGCAGCATAGGACAGAATGGCTACACCTTC; cdr3_aa: CASSIGQNGYTF
d_call: TRBD1; v_call: TRBV7-2; clone_size: -; j_call: TRBJ1-1; cdr3_nt: TGTGCCAGCAGGGACAGGGGGCGCATGGTGAACACTGAAGCTTTCTTT; cdr3_aa: CASRDRGRMVNTEAFF